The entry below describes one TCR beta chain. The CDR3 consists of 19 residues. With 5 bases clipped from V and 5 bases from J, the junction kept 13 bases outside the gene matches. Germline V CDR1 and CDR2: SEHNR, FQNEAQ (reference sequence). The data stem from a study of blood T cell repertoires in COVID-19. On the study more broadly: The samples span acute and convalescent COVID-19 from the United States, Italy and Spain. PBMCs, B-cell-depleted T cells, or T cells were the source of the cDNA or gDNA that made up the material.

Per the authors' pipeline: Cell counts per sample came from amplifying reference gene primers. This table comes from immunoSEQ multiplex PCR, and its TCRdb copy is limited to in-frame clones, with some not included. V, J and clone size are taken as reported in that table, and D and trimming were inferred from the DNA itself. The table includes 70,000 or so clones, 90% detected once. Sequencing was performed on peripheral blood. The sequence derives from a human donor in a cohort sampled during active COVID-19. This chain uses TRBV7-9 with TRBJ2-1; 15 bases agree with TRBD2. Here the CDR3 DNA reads TGTGCCAGCAGCACCACCCGGACTAGCGGGAGGGCCGGGAACAATGAGCAGTTCTTC. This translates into CASSTTRTSGRAGNNEQFF.